A selection of T cell receptor beta chains follows, all from one sample in a study of PD-L1 blockade in urothelial cancer. The assay was immunoSEQ multiplex PCR, and TCRdb's table has in-frame clones only and misses some. This sample has roughly 50,000 clones, with around 80% found just once. The specimen comprised PBMCs, sampled around atezolizumab (anti-PD-L1) treatment. The source of these receptors is a man in his sixties or seventies with urothelial cancer. The CDR3 runs from the conserved cysteine through the conserved F or W. D genes are given only for firm matches. Clone size, where shown, is once, few, many, or a class for clones that have expanded.

J gene	clone size	V gene	D gene	CDR3 DNA	CDR3 protein
TRBJ2-3	NA	TRBV6-5	TRBD2	TGTGCCAGCAGTTACTCGACTAGCGGGGCACCCACCGGGCAGTATTTT	CASSYSTSGAPTGQYF
TRBJ1-2	few	TRBV14	NA	TGTGCCAGCAGCCAAGGGGCCGCGAACTATGGCTACACCTTC	CASSQGAANYGYTF
TRBJ2-1	NA	TRBV11-2	TRBD2	TGTGCCAGCAGCTACGGGCGGGAGGCTTTCTTC	CASSYGREAFF
TRBJ2-1	NA	TRBV14	NA	TGTGCCAGCAGCCAAGTACAGGGTTACGGTGAGCAGTTCTTC	CASSQVQGYGEQFF
TRBJ2-3	NA	TRBV2	TRBD2	TGTGCCAGCAGAGGGGAGACTAGCAGTACAGATACGCAGTATTTT	CASRGETSSTDTQYF
TRBJ2-1	NA	TRBV7-6	NA	TGTGCCAGCGGATCGACTAATGAGCAGTTCTTC	CASGSTNEQFF
TRBJ1-4	NA	TRBV5-1	NA	TGCGCCAGCAGCCCAGGGGATGCTAATGAAAAACTGTTTTTT	CASSPGDANEKLFF
TRBJ1-5	few	TRBV9	TRBD1	TGTGCCAGCAGCGCAGAGGACGGACAGGTGAATCAGCCCCAGCATTTT	CASSAEDGQVNQPQHF
TRBJ1-1	NA	TRBV7-9	TRBD1	TGTGCCAGCAGCCCGGGGGGACAGGGTGGCGCTGAAGCTTTCTTT	CASSPGGQGGAEAFF
TRBJ1-1	NA	TRBV11-3	NA	TGTGCCAGCAGCTTAGATCGGGGGGGCACTGAAGCTTTCTTT	CASSLDRGGTEAFF
TRBJ2-5	NA	TRBV29-1	TRBD1	TGCAGCGTTAAGGAGACAGGGGCGCAAGAGACCCAGTACTTC	CSVKETGAQETQYF
TRBJ2-2	NA	TRBV2	TRBD2	TGTGCCAGCAGTGCGCGCGGGAGGACCGGGGAGCTGTTTTTT	CASSARGRTGELFF
TRBJ2-2	NA	TRBV18	NA	TGTGCCAGCTCGACAGGTACCGGGGAGCTGTTTTTT	CASSTGTGELFF
TRBJ1-4	NA	TRBV4-1	NA	TGCGCCAGCAGCGCACAGGGAACTAATGAAAAACTGTTTTTT	CASSAQGTNEKLFF
TRBJ2-7	NA	TRBV7-7	NA	TGTGCTAGCAGCTTAGGTTCCCCCCCTGGGGGCGACTCCTACGAGCAGTACTTC	CASSLGSPPGGDSYEQYF
TRBJ1-3	NA	TRBV5-1	NA	TGCGCCAGCAGCTTGGACGGGTCCTCTGGAAACACCATATATTTT	CASSLDGSSGNTIYF
TRBJ1-2	NA	TRBV30	NA	TGTGCCTGGAGTCCCTCCTGGGGCGGCTACACCTTC	CAWSPSWGGYTF